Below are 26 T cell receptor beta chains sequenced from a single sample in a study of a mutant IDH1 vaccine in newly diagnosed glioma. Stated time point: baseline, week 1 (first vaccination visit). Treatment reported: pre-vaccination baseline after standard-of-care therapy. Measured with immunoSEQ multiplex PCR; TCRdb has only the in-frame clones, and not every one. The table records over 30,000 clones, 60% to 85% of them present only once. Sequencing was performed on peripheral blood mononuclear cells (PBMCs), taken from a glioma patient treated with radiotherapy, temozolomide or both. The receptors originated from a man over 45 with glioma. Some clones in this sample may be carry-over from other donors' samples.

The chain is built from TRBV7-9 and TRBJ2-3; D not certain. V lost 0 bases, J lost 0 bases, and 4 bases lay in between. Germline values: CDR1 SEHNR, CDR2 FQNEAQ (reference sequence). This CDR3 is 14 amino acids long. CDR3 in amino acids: CASSLAGSTDTQYF. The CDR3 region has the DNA TGTGCCAGCAGCTTAGCAGGGAGCACAGATACGCAGTATTTT.

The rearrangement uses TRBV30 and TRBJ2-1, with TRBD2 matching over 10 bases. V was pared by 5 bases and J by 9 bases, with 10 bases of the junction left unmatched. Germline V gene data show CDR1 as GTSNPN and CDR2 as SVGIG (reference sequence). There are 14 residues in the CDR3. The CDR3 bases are TGTGCCTGGGCCCCTAGCGGGGGATGGATTGAGCAGTTCTTC. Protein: CAWAPSGGWIEQFF. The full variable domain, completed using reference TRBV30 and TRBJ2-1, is SQTIHQWPATLVQPVGSPLSLECTVEGTSNPNLYWYRQAAGRGLQLLFYSVGIGQISSEVPQNLSASRPQDRQFILSSKKLLLSDSGFYLCAWAPSGGWIEQFFGPGTRLTVL.

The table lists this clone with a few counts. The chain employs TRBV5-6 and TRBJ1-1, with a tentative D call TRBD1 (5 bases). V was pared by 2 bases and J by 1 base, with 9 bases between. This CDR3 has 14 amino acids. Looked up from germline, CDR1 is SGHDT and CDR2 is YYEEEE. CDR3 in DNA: TGTGCCAGCAGCTTTCCCGACAGGAACACTGAAGCTTTCTTT. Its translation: CASSFPDRNTEAFF.

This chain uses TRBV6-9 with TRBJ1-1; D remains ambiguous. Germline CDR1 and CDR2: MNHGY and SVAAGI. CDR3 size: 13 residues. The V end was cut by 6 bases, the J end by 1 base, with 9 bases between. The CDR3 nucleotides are TGTGCCAGCAGCCTATCAGGGAACACTGAAGCTTTCTTT. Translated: CASSLSGNTEAFF.

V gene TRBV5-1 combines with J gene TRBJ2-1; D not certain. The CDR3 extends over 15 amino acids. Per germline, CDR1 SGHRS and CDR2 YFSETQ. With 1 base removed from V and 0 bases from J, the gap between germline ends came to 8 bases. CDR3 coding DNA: TGCGCCAGCAGCTTGAGTGGTAACTCCTACAATGAGCAGTTCTTC. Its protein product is CASSLSGNSYNEQFF.

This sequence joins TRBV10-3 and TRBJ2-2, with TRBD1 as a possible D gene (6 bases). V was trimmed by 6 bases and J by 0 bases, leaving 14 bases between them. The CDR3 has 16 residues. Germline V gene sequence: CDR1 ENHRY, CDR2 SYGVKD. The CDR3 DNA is TGTGCCATCAGGGGCCAGCAGGGGTCGAACACCGGGGAGCTGTTTTTT. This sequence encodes CAIRGQQGSNTGELFF.

CDR3 loop: CASSLVQQETQYF. The CDR3 bases are TGTGCCAGCAGCTTAGTACAGCAAGAGACCCAGTACTTC. The J gene is TRBJ2-5, the V gene TRBV7-2; no clear D gene. In germline, CDR1 is SGHTA, CDR2 FQGNSA. V lost 1 base and J lost 2, with 5 bases in between. The CDR3 has 13 residues.

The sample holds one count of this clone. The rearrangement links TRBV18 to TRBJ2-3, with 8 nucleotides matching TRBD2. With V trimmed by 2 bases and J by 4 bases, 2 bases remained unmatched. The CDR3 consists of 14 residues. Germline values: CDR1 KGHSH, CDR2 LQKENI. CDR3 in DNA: TGTGCCAGCTCACCATCCGGGGGGGCAGATACGCAGTATTTT. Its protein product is CASSPSGGADTQYF. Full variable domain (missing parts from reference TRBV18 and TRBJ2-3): NAGVMQNPRHLVRRRGQEARLRCSPMKGHSHVYWYRQLPEEGLKFMVYLQKENIIDESGMPKERFSAEFPKEGPSILRIQQVVRGDSAAYFCASSPSGGADTQYFGPGTRLTVL.

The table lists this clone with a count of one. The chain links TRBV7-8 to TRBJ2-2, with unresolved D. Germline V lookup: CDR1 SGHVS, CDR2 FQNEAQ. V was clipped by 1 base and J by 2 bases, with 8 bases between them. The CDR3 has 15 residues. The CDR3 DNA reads TGTGCCAGCAGCTTAGACGGAATCAACACCGGGGAGCTGTTTTTT. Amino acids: CASSLDGINTGELFF.

In nucleotides, the CDR3 is TGCGCCAGCAGCCAACCTGGACAGGAGTACTATGGCTACACCTTC. Residues: CASSQPGQEYYGYTF. V is TRBV4-1 and J is TRBJ1-2, with TRBD1 matching 7 bases. The CDR3 contains 15 residues. Trimming cost V 2 bases and J 3 bases; bases outside gene matches: 6. Per the germline V gene, CDR1 is MGHRA and CDR2 is YSYEKL.

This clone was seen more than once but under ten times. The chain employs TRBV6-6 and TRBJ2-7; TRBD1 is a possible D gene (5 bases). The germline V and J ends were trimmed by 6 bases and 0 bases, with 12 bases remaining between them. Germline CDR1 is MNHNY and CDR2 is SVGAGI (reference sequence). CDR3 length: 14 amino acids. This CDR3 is CASSPGRVSYEQYF. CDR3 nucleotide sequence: TGTGCCAGCAGCCCCGGCAGGGTCTCCTACGAGCAGTACTTC.

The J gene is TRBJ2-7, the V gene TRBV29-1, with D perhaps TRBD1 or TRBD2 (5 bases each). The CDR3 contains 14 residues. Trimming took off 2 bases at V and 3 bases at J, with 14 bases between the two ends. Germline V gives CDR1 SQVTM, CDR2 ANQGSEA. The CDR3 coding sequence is TGCAGCGTTGAATTTCGGGACGGAGGCTACGAGCAGTACTTC. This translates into CSVEFRDGGYEQYF.

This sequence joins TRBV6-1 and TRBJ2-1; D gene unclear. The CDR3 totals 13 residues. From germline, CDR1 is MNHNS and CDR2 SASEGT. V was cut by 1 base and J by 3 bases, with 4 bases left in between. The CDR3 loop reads CASSEGDYNEQFF. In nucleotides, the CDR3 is TGTGCCAGCAGTGAAGGGGACTACAATGAGCAGTTCTTC.

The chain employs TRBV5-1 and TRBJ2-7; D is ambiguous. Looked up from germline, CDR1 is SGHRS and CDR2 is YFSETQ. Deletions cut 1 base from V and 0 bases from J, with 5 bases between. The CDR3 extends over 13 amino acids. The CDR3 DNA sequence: TGCGCCAGCAGCTTGTCTAACTCCTACGAGCAGTACTTC. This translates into CASSLSNSYEQYF.

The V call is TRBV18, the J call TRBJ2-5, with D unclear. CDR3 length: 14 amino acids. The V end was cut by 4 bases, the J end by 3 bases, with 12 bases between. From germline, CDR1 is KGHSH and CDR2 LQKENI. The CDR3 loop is CASSQDTPKETQYF. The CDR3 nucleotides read TGTGCCAGCTCACAAGACACCCCGAAAGAGACCCAGTACTTC.

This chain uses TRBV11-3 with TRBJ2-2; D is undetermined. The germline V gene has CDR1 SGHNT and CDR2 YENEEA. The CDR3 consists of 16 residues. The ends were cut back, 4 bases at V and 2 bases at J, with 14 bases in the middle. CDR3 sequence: CASSSPSAVNTGELFF. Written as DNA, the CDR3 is TGTGCCAGCAGCTCCCCCTCCGCGGTAAACACCGGGGAGCTGTTTTTT.

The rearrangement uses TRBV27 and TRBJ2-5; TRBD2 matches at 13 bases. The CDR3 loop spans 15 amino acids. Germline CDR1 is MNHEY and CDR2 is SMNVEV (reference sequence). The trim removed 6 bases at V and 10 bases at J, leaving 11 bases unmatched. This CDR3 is CASSPQRTSGGGQYF. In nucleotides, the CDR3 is TGTGCCAGCAGCCCCCAGCGGACTAGCGGGGGTGGCCAGTACTTC.

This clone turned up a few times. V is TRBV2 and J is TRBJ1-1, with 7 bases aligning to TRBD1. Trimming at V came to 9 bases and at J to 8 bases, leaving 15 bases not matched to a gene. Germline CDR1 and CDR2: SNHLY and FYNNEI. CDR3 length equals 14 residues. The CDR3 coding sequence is TGTGCCAGTCAGAGAGACAGGGAAGTATCAGAAGCTTTCTTT. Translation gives CASQRDREVSEAFF. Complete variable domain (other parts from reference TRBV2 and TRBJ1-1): EPEVTQTPSHQVTQMGQEVILRCVPISNHLYFYWYRQILGQKVEFLVSFYNNEISEKSEIFDDQFSVERPDGSNFTLKIRSTKLEDSAMYFCASQRDREVSEAFFGQGTRLTVV.

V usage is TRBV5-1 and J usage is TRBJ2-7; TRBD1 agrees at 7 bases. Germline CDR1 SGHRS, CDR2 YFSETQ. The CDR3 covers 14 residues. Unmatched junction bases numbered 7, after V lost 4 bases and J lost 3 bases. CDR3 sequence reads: CASSADRSSYEQYF. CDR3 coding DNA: TGCGCCAGCAGCGCGGACAGGTCGAGCTACGAGCAGTACTTC.

As DNA, the CDR3 is TGTGCCAGCAGCTTAGTTCCCCACGAAAAACTGTTTTTT. Protein: CASSLVPHEKLFF. The chain combines TRBV7-9 with TRBJ1-4, with D uncertain. In germline, CDR1 is SEHNR, CDR2 FQNEAQ (reference sequence). The CDR3 loop spans 13 amino acids. Trimming stripped 1 base from V and 8 bases from J, with 8 bases between.

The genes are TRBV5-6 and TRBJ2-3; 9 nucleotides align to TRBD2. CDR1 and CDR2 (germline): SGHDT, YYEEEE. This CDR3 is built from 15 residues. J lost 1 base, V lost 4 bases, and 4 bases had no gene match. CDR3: CASSHSSGGTDTQYF. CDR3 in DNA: TGTGCCAGCAGCCATTCTAGCGGGGGCACAGATACGCAGTATTTT.

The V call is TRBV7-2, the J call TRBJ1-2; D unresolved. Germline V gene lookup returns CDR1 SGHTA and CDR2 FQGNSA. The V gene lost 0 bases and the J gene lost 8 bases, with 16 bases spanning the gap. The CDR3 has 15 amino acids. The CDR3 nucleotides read TGTGCCAGCAGCTTAGCACGGATATCAACTGGGGGCTACACCTTC. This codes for CASSLARISTGGYTF. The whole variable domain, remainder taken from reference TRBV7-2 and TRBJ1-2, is GAGVSQSPSNKVTEKGKDVELRCDPISGHTALYWYRQSLGQGLEFLIYFQGNSAPDKSGLPSDRFSAERTGGSVSTLTIQRTQQEDSAVYLCASSLARISTGGYTFGSGTRLTVV.

The CDR3 here is CASSLVSGTETQYF. CDR3 nucleotide sequence: TGTGCCAGCAGCTTAGTATCGGGGACGGAGACCCAGTACTTC. The chain carries TRBV11-3 and TRBJ2-5; perhaps D is TRBD1 or TRBD2 (5 bases each). Germline V gene sequence: CDR1 SGHNT, CDR2 YENEEA. CDR3 length equals 14 residues. V lost 1 base, J lost 5 bases, and 11 bases lay in between.

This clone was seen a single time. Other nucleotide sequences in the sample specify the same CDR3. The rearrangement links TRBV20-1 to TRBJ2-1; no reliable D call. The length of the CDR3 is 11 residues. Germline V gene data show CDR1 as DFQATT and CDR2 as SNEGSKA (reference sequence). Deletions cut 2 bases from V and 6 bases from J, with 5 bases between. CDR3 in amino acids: CSARRVNEQFF. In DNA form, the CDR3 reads TGCAGTGCTAGACGGGTCAATGAGCAGTTCTTC.

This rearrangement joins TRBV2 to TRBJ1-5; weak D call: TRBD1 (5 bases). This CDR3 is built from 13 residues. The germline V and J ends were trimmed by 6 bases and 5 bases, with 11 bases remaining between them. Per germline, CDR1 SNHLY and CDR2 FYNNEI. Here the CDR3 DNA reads TGTGCCAGCAGCCTCGACAGAGATCAGCCCCAGCATTTT. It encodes CASSLDRDQPQHF. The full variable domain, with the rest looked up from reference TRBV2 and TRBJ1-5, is EPEVTQTPSHQVTQMGQEVILRCVPISNHLYFYWYRQILGQKVEFLVSFYNNEISEKSEIFDDQFSVERPDGSNFTLKIRSTKLEDSAMYFCASSLDRDQPQHFGDGTRLSIL.

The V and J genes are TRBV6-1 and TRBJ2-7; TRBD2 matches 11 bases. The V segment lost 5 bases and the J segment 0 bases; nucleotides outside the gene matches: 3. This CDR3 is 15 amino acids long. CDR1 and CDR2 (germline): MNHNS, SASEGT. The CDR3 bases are TGTGCCAGCAGTACTAGCGGGGGCAGCTCCTACGAGCAGTACTTC. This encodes CASSTSGGSSYEQYF.